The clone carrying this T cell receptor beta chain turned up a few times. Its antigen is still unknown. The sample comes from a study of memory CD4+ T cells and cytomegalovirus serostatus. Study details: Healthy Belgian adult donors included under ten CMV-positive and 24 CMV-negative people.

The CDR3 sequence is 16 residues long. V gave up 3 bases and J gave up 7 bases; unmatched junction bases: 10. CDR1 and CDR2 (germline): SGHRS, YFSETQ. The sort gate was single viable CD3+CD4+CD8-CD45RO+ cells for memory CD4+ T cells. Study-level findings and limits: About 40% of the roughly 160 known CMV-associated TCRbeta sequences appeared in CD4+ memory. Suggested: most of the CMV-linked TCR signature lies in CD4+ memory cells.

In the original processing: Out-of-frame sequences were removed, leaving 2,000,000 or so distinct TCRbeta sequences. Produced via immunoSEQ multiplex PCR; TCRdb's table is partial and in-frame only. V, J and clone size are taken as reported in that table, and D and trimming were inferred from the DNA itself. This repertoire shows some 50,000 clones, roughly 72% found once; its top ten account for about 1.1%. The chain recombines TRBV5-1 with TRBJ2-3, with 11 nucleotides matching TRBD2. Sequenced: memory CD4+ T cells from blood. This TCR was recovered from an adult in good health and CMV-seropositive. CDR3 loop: CASSSSLAGGSYTQYF. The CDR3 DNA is TGCGCCAGCAGCTCGTCCCTAGCGGGGGGCTCTTATACGCAGTATTTT.